Listed below are T cell receptor beta chains from one sample, sequenced in a study of cytomegalovirus exposure and HLA in healthy donors. Generated by immunoSEQ multiplex PCR, the TCRdb table keeps only in-frame clones and is missing some. Of fewer than 250,000 clones in the sample, around 87% were seen once. The sequenced sample was PBMCs. The receptors come from a woman under 30 in good health and CMV-seronegative. Both conserved end residues are part of each CDR3. The order of the fields is J gene, V gene, D gene, clone size, CDR3 protein, CDR3 DNA. D genes are given only for firm matches. The size of a clone is reported for some rows only, either as once, few or many, or as a class for expanded clones.

J gene: TRBJ2-7
V gene: TRBV19
D gene: TRBD1
clone size: .
CDR3 protein: CASSSTGGAGNEQYF
CDR3 DNA: TGTGCCAGTAGTAGTACAGGGGGCGCAGGAAACGAGCAGTACTTC

J gene: TRBJ2-6
V gene: TRBV30
D gene: .
clone size: .
CDR3 protein: CAWMESGANVLTF
CDR3 DNA: TGTGCCTGGATGGAGTCTGGGGCCAACGTCCTGACTTTC

J gene: TRBJ1-1
V gene: TRBV9
D gene: .
clone size: .
CDR3 protein: CASSVYGSQNTEAFF
CDR3 DNA: TGTGCCAGCAGCGTATATGGGAGCCAGAACACTGAAGCTTTCTTT

J gene: TRBJ2-5
V gene: TRBV6-5
D gene: .
clone size: once
CDR3 protein: CASSYSPLVTQYF
CDR3 DNA: TGTGCCAGCAGTTATTCACCCCTAGTAACCCAGTACTTC

J gene: TRBJ1-1
V gene: TRBV11-2
D gene: .
clone size: .
CDR3 protein: CASSLDLSGGEAFF
CDR3 DNA: TGTGCCAGCAGCTTAGATTTATCCGGGGGGGAAGCTTTCTTT

J gene: TRBJ2-1
V gene: TRBV10-2
D gene: TRBD2
clone size: once
CDR3 protein: CASSESPQRGGLGEQFF
CDR3 DNA: TGCGCCAGCAGTGAGTCACCACAGCGGGGGGGCCTAGGTGAGCAGTTCTTC

J gene: TRBJ1-2
V gene: TRBV27
D gene: .
clone size: .
CDR3 protein: CASSSRVGRVNYGYTF
CDR3 DNA: TGTGCCAGCAGTTCAAGGGTAGGGCGGGTCAACTATGGCTACACCTTC

J gene: TRBJ1-1
V gene: TRBV27
D gene: .
clone size: .
CDR3 protein: CASSLSANTEAFF
CDR3 DNA: TGTGCCAGCAGTTTATCGGCGAACACTGAAGCTTTCTTT

J gene: TRBJ2-2
V gene: TRBV18
D gene: TRBD1
clone size: .
CDR3 protein: CASSPGQGNTGELFF
CDR3 DNA: TGTGCCAGCTCACCCGGACAGGGGAACACCGGGGAGCTGTTTTTT

J gene: TRBJ2-3
V gene: TRBV5-1
D gene: .
clone size: .
CDR3 protein: CASSALADRGTDTQYF
CDR3 DNA: TGCGCCAGCAGCGCGTTAGCGGATCGGGGCACAGATACGCAGTATTTT